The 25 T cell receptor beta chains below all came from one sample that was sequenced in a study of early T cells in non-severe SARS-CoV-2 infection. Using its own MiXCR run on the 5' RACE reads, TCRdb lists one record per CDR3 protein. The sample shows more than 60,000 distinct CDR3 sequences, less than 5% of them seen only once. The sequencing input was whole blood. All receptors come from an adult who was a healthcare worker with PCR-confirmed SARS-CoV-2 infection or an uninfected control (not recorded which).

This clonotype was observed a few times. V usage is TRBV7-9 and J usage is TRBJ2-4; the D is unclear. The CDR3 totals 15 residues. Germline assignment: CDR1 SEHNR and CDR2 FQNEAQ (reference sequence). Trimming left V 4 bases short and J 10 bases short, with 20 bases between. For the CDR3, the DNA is TGTGCCAGCAGCTATCAATACTACAGTGGACCAATTCAGTACTTC. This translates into CASSYQYYSGPIQYF.

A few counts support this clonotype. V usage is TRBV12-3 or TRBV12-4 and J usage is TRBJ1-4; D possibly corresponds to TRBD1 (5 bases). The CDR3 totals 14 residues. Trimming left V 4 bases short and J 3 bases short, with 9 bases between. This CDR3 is CASSSGTANEKLFF. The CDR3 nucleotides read TGTGCCAGCAGTTCCGGGACGGCTAATGAAAAACTGTTTTTT.

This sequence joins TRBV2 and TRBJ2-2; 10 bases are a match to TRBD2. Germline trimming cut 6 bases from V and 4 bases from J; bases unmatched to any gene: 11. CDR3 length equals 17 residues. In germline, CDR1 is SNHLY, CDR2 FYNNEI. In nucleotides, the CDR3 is TGTGCCAGCAGCCCTGAGTTTGCTAGCGGGAGCACCGGGGAGCTGTTTTTT. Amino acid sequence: CASSPEFASGSTGELFF.

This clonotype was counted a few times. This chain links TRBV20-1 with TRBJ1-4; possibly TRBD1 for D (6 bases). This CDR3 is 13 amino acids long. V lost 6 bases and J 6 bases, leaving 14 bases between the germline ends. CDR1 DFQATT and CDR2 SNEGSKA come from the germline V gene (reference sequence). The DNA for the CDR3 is TGCAGTGCCCAAGGGGGGCAGTATGAAAAACTGTTTTTT. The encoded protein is CSAQGGQYEKLFF.

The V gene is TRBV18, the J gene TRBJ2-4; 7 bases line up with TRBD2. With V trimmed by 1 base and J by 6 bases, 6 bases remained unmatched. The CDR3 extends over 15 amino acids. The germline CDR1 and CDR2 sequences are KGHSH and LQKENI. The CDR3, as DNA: TGTGCCAGCTCACCACTGCGAGTAGCGGGAAACATTCAGTACTTC. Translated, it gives CASSPLRVAGNIQYF.

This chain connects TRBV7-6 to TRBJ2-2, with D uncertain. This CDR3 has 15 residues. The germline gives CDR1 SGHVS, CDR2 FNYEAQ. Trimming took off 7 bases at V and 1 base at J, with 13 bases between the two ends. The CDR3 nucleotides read TGTGCCAGCACCCAGCCCAGAGGGAACACCGGGGAGCTGTTTTTT. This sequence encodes CASTQPRGNTGELFF.

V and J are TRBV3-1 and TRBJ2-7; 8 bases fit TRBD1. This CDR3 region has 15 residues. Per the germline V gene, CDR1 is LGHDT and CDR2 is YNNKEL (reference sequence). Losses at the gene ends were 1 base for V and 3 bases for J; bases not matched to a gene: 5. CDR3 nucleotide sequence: TGTGCCAGCAGCCAAGCACAGGGGGGCTACTACGAGCAGTACTTC. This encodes CASSQAQGGYYEQYF.

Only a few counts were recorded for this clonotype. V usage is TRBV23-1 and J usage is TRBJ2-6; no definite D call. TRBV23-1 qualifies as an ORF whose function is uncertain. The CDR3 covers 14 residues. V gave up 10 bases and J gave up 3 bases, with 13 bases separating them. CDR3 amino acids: CAILDPYGANVLTF. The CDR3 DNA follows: TGCGCCATCCTAGACCCCTATGGGGCCAACGTCCTGACTTTC.

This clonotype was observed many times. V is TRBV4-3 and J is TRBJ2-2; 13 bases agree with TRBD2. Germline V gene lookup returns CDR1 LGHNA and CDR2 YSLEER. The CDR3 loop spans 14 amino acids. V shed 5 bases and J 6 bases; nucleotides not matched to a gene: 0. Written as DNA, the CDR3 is TGCGCCAGCAGCACTAGCGGGAGGGCCGGGGAGCTGTTTTTT. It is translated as CASSTSGRAGELFF.

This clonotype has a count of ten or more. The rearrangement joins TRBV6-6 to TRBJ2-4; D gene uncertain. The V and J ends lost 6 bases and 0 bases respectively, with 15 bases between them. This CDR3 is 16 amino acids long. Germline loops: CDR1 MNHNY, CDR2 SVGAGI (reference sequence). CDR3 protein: CASRIDGELAKNIQYF. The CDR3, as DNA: TGTGCCAGCAGGATAGACGGCGAACTAGCCAAAAACATTCAGTACTTC.

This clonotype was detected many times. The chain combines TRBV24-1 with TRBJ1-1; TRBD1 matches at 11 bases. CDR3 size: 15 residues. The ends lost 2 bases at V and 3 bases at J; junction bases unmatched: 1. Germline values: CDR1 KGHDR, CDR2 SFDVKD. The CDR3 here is CATSDSGQGDTEAFF. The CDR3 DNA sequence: TGTGCCACCAGTGATTCGGGACAGGGGGACACTGAAGCTTTCTTT.

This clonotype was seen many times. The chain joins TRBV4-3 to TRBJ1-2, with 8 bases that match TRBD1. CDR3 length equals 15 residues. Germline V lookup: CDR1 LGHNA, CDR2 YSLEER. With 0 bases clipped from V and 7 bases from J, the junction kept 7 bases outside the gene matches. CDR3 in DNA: TGCGCCAGCAGCCAAGATGGCCAGGGGGCAAGTGGCTACACCTTC. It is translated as CASSQDGQGASGYTF.

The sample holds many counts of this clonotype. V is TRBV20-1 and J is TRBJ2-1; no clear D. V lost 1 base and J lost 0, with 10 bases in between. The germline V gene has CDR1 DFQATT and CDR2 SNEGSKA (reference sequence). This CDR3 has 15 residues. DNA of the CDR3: TGCAGTGCTAGAGTCACGCAGAGCTCCTACAATGAGCAGTTCTTC. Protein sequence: CSARVTQSSYNEQFF.

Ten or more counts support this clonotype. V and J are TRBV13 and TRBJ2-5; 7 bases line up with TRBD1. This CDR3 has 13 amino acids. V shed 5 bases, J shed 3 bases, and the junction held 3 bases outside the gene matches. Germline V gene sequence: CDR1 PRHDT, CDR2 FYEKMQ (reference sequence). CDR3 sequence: CASSPGTEETQYF. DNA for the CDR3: TGTGCCAGCAGCCCCGGGACAGAAGAGACCCAGTACTTC.

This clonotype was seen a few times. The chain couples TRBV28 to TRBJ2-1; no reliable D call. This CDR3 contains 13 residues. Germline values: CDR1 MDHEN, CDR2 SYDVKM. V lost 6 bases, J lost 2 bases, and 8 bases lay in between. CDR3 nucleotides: TGTGCCAGCAGCTCTCAAGCCTACAATGAGCAGTTCTTC. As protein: CASSSQAYNEQFF.

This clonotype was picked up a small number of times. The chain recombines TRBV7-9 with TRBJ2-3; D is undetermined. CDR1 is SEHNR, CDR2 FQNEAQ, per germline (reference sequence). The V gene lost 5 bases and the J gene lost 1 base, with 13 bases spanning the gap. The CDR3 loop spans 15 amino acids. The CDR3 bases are TGTGCCAGCAGCCCCCTAGGGTCTCGCACAGATACGCAGTATTTT. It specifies CASSPLGSRTDTQYF.

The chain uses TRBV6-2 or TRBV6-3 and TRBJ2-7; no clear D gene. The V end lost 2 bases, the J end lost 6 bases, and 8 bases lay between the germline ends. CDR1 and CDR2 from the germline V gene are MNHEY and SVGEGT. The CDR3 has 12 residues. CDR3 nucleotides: TGTGCCAGCAGTTACCCCCGCGGCGAGCAGTACTTC. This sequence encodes CASSYPRGEQYF.

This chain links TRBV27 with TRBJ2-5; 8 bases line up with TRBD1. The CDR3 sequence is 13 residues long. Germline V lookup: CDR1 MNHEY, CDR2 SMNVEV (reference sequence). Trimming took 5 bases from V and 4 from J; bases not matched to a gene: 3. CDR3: CASSKTGGETQYF. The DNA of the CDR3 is TGTGCCAGCAGTAAAACAGGGGGAGAGACCCAGTACTTC.

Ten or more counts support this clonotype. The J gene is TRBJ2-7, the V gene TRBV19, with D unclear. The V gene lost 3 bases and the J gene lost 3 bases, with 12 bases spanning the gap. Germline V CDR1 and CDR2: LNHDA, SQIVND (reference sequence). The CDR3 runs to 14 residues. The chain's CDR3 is CASSILGQDYEQYF. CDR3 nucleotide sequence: TGTGCCAGTAGTATTTTAGGGCAGGACTACGAGCAGTACTTC.

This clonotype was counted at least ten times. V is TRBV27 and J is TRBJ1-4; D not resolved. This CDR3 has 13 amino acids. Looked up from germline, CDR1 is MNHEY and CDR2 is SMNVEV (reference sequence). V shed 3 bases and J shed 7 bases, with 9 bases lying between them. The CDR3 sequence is CASSFSGFEKLFF. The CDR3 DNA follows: TGTGCCAGCAGTTTTTCTGGGTTTGAAAAACTGTTTTTT.

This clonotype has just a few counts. CDR3 DNA sequence: TGCGCCAGCAGCCCGGGGGGGCCCTACGAGCAGTACTTC. Its protein is CASSPGGPYEQYF. The chain has TRBV5-1 and TRBJ2-7, with 8 positions matching TRBD2. The V gene end was trimmed by 4 bases and the J gene end by 2 bases; junction bases not matched to a gene: 2. This CDR3 comprises 13 residues. Germline lookup yields CDR1 SGHRS and CDR2 YFSETQ.

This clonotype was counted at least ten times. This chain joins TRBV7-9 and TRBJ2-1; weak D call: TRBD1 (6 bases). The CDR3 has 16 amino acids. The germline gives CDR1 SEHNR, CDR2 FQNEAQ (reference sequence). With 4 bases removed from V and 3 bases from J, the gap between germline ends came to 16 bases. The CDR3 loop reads CASSYPGTNVYNEQFF. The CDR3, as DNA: TGTGCCAGCAGCTACCCCGGGACAAACGTCTACAATGAGCAGTTCTTC. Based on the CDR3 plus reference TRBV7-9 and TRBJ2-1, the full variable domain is DTGVSQNPRHKITKRGQNVTFRCDPISEHNRLYWYRQTLGQGPEFLTYFQNEAQLEKSRLLSDRFSAERPKGSFSTLEIQRTEQGDSAMYLCASSYPGTNVYNEQFFGPGTRLTVL.

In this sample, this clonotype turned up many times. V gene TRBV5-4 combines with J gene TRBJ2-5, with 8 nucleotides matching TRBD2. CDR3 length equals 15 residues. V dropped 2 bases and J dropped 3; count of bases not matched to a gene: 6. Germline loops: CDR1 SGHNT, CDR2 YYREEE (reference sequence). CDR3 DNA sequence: TGTGCCAGCAGCTTTGCGGGGGGCGGTGAAGAGACCCAGTACTTC. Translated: CASSFAGGGEETQYF.

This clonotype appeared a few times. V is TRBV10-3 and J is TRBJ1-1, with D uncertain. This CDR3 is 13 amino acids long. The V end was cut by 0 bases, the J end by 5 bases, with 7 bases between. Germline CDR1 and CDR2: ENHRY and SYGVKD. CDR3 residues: CAISESELTEAFF. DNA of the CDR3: TGTGCCATCAGTGAGTCGGAGTTAACTGAAGCTTTCTTT.

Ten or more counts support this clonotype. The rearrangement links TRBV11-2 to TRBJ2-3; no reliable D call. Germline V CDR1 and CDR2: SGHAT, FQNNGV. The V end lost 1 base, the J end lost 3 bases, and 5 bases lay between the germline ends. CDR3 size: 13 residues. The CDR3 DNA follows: TGTGCCAGCAGCTTAGGTCTGACAGATACGCAGTATTTT. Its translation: CASSLGLTDTQYF.